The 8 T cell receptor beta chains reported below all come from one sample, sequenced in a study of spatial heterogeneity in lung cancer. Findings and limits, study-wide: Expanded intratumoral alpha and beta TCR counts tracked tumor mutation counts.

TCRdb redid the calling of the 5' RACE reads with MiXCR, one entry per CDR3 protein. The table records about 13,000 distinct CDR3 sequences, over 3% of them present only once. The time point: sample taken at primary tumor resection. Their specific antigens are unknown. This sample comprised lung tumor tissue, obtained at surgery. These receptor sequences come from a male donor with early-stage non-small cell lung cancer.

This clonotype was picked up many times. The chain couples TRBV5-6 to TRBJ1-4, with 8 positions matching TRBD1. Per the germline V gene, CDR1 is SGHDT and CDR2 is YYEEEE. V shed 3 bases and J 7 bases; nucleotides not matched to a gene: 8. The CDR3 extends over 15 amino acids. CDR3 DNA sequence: TGTGCCAGCAGCTCATCGACAGGGGTCGTTGAAAAACTGTTTTTT. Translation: CASSSSTGVVEKLFF.

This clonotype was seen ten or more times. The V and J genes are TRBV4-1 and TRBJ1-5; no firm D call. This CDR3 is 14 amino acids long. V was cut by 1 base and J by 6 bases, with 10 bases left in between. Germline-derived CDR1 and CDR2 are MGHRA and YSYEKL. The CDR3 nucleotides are TGCGCCAGCAGCCAAGGACTTAAGGGTCAGCCCCAGCATTTT. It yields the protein CASSQGLKGQPQHF.

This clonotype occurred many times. CDR3 coding DNA: TGTGCCAGCAGCTGGGGCCCGCGGCCAAGTTTTCAAGAGACCCAGTACTTC. Translating it yields CASSWGPRPSFQETQYF. The rearrangement uses TRBV5-6 and TRBJ2-5; TRBD1 is a possible D gene (5 bases). Trimming shortened V by 3 bases and J by 2 bases, and 20 bases separated the two germline ends. The CDR3 length is 17 residues. Germline CDR1 is SGHDT and CDR2 is YYEEEE.

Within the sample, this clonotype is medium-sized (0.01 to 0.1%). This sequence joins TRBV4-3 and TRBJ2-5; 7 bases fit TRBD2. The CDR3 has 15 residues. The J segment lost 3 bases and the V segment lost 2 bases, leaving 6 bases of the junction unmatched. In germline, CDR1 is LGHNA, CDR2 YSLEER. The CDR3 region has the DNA TGCGCCAGCAGCCAACATGGACTAGAGGAAGAGACCCAGTACTTC. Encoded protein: CASSQHGLEEETQYF.

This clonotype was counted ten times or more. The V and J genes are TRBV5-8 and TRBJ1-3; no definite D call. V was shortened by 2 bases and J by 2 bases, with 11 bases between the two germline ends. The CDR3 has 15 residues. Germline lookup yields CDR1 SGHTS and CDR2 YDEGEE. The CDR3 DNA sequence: TGTGCCAGCAGCTTTGGCTCCTACCCTGGAAACACCATATATTTT. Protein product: CASSFGSYPGNTIYF.

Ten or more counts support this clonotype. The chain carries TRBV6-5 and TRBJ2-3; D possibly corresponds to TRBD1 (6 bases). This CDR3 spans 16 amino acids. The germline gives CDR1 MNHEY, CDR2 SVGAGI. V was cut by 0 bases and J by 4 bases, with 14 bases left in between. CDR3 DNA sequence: TGTGCCAGCAGTTACTCGGGGGCTCGAGGGGCAGATACGCAGTATTTT. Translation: CASSYSGARGADTQYF.

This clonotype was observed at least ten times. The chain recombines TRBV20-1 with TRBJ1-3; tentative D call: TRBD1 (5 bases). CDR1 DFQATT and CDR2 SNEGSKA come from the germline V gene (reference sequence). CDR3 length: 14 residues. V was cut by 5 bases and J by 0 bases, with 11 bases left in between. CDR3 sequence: CSAVRGFSGNTIYF. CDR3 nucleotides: TGCAGTGCTGTACGGGGGTTCTCTGGAAACACCATATATTTT.

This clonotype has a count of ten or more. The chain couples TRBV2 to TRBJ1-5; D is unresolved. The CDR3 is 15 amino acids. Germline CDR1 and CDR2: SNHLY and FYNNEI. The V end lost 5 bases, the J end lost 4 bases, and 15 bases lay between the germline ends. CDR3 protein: CASSLVGRLNQPQHF. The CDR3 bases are TGTGCCAGCAGTCTGGTGGGCCGACTTAATCAGCCCCAGCATTTT.